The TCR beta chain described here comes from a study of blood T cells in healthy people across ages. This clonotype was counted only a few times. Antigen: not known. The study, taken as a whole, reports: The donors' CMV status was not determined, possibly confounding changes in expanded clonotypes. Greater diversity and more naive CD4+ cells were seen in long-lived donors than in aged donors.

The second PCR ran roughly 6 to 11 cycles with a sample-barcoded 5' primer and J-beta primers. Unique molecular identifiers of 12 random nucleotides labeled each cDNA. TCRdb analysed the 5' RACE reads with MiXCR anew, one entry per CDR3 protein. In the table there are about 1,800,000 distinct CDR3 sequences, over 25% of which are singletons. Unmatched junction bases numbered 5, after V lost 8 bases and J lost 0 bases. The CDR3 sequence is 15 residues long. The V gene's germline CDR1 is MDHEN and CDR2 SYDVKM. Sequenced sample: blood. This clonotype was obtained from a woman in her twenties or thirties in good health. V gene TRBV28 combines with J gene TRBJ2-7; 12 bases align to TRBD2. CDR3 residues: CASERLAGASYEQYF. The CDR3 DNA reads TGTGCCAGCGAACGACTAGCGGGGGCCTCCTACGAGCAGTACTTC.